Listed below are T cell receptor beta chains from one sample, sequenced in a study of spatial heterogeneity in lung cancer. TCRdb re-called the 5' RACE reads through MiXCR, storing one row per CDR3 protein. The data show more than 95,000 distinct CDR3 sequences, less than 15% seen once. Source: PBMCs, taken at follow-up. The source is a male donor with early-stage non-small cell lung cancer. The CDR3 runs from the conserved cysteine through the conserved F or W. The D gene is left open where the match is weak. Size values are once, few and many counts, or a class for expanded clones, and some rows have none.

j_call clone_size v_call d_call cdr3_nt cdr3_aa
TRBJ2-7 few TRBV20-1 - TGCAGTGCTAGAGATTACGAGCAGTACTTC CSARDYEQYF
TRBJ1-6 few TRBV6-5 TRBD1 TGTGCCAGCAGGCCAGGGACAGGGCCAGGGGGAGATTGCTACTTT CASRPGTGPGGDCYF
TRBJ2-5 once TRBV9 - TGTGCCAGCAGCTTTGGCCCTCTCGAAGAGACCCAGTACTTC CASSFGPLEETQYF
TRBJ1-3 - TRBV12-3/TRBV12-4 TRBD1 TGTGCCAGCAGCCTACAGGGGTCCGGACTCTCTGGAAACACCATATATTTT CASSLQGSGLSGNTIYF
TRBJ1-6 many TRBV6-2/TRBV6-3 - TGTGCCAGCAGTTACTCGAGGGACGGTCGATCACCCCTCCACTTT CASSYSRDGRSPLHF
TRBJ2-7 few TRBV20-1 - TGCAGTGCTAGCGAGGGGGACGAGCAGTACTTC CSASEGDEQYF
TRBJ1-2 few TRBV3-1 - TGTGCCAGCAGCCGGGGAATCACTGGCTATGGCTACACCTTC CASSRGITGYGYTF
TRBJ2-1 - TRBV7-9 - TGTGCCAGCAGCTCCCGGAGGCTAGCCCTGACGGATGAGCAGTTCTTC CASSSRRLALTDEQFF
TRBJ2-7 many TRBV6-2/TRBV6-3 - TGTGCCAGCGCGTCCTACGAGCAGTACTTC CASASYEQYF
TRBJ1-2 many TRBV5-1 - TGCGCCAGCAGCTTGGGAGGGATCAACTATGGCTACACCTTC CASSLGGINYGYTF
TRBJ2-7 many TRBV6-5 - TGTGCCAGCAGTTACATCGGCAGTACTTACGAGCAGTACTTC CASSYIGSTYEQYF
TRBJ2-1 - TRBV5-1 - TGCGCCAGCAGCTTGGAGAGGGGATCCTACAATGAGCAGTTCTTC CASSLERGSYNEQFF
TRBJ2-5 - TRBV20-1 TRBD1 TGCAGTGCTTTTACCTTGACAGGGGAAGAGACCCAGTACTTC CSAFTLTGEETQYF
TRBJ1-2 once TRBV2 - TGTACCAGCAGTCCGGACACGAAAGGAAGGATTGCCTTC CTSSPDTKGRIAF
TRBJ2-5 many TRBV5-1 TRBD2 TGCGCCAGCAGCTTGGCCCCAACTAGCGGGGGCGGAGAGACCCAGTACTTC CASSLAPTSGGGETQYF
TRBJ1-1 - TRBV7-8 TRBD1 TGTGCCAGCAGCCGGGGACAGGGGATGAACACTGAAGCTTTCTTT CASSRGQGMNTEAFF
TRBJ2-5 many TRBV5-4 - TGTGCCAGCAGCTTACCACGGGGATTAATTCAAGAGACCCAGTACTTC CASSLPRGLIQETQYF
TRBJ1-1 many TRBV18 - TGTGCCAGCTCCGTGGCGGCGTTAAAATCTCAGTACACTGAAGCTTTCTTT CASSVAALKSQYTEAFF
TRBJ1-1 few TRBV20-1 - TGCAGTGCTAGGCGTCTCAGTATATCCACTGAAGCTTTCTTT CSARRLSISTEAFF
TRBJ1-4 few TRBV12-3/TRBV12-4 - TGTGCCAGCAGTTCCGGCCAGATATCGTCTGAAAAACTGTTTTTT CASSSGQISSEKLFF